The 26 T cell receptor beta chains in this list originate from one sample, sequenced in a study of T cell responses to AZD1222 COVID-19 vaccine. Repertoires were generated with immunoSEQ multiplex PCR, while TCRdb's copy carries only in-frame clones and drops some. The sample includes 25,000 to 35,000 clones, around 80% of them seen just once. This specimen was peripheral blood, taken on day 0 of AZD1222 vaccination. All receptors come from an adult in good health.

J is TRBJ2-4 and V is TRBV19; TRBD1 is a possible D gene (5 bases). The germline V gene encodes CDR1 LNHDA and CDR2 SQIVND (reference sequence). V lost 1 base to trimming and J lost 9 bases, with 10 bases between them. The CDR3 spans 13 residues. The CDR3 loop is CASSIGAQGIQYF. CDR3 DNA sequence: TGTGCCAGTAGTATAGGGGCCCAGGGCATTCAGTACTTC.

The genes are TRBV12-3 or TRBV12-4 and TRBJ1-2; D not certain. The CDR3 is made up of 12 amino acids. V was clipped by 0 bases and J by 9 bases, with 8 bases between them. In DNA, the CDR3 is TGTGCCAGCAGTTTAGCAATGGGGAGCTACACCTTC. Its translation: CASSLAMGSYTF.

V and J are TRBV3-1 (or the pseudogene TRBV3-2) and TRBJ2-3; TRBD2 might be the D (7 bases). Germline V gene lookup returns CDR1 LGHDT and CDR2 YNNKEL (reference sequence). The V and J ends lost 4 bases and 4 bases respectively, with 18 bases between them. The CDR3 loop spans 16 amino acids. The CDR3 nucleotides are TGTGCCAGCAGCCGCCCCCTGGGGAGGGGGGCAGATACGCAGTATTTT. It codes for CASSRPLGRGADTQYF.

The gene calls are TRBV6-5 and TRBJ1-1, with 11 bases that match TRBD1. Germline CDR1 and CDR2: MNHEY and SVGAGI. The CDR3 spans 14 residues. The V and J ends lost 6 bases and 4 bases, in that order; junction bases with no gene match: 4. CDR3: CASSSDRGRTEAFF. Written as DNA, the CDR3 is TGTGCCAGCAGCTCGGACAGGGGGCGCACTGAAGCTTTCTTT.

This clone has more than one count but fewer than ten. The DNA of the CDR3 is TGCGCCAGCAGCCGGGGGACAGCCTATCGAAACACCATATATTTT. Translating gives CASSRGTAYRNTIYF. The chain combines TRBV5-1 with TRBJ1-3; 7 bases are a match to TRBD1. V gave up 4 bases and J gave up 5 bases; unmatched junction bases: 9. Per the germline V gene, CDR1 is SGHRS and CDR2 is YFSETQ. CDR3 size: 15 residues. The whole variable domain, filled in from reference TRBV5-1 and TRBJ1-3, reads KAGVTQTPRYLIKTRGQQVTLSCSPISGHRSVSWYQQTPGQGLQFLFEYFSETQRNKGNFPGRFSGRQFSNSRSEMNVSTLELGDSALYLCASSRGTAYRNTIYFGEGSWLTVV.

The chain uses TRBV5-6 and TRBJ2-7, with no clear D. With 0 bases removed from V and 4 bases from J, the gap between germline ends came to 14 bases. The germline V gene encodes CDR1 SGHDT and CDR2 YYEEEE. This CDR3 region has 15 residues. CDR3 sequence reads: CASSLGPFGNYEQYV. In nucleotides, the CDR3 is TGTGCCAGCAGCTTGGGACCCTTCGGCAATTACGAGCAGTACGTC.

The chain carries TRBV3-1 (or the pseudogene TRBV3-2) and TRBJ1-2; TRBD1 is a possible D gene (5 bases). Germline values: CDR1 LGHDT, CDR2 YNNKEL (reference sequence). V was shortened by 2 bases and J by 4 bases, with 11 bases between the two germline ends. The CDR3 extends over 14 amino acids. This CDR3 is CASSQFSGTYGYTF. CDR3 nucleotide sequence: TGTGCCAGCAGCCAATTTTCCGGGACCTATGGCTACACCTTC.

The chain combines TRBV5-1 with TRBJ2-7; 9 nucleotides agree with TRBD1. Germline V gene sequence: CDR1 SGHRS, CDR2 YFSETQ. This CDR3 spans 13 amino acids. Losses at the gene ends were 4 bases for V and 5 bases for J; bases not matched to a gene: 4. In nucleotides, the CDR3 is TGCGCCAGCAGCGAGGGACAGGGCCACGAGCAGTACTTC. Amino acid sequence: CASSEGQGHEQYF. Based on the CDR3 plus reference TRBV5-1 and TRBJ2-7, the full variable domain is KAGVTQTPRYLIKTRGQQVTLSCSPISGHRSVSWYQQTPGQGLQFLFEYFSETQRNKGNFPGRFSGRQFSNSRSEMNVSTLELGDSALYLCASSEGQGHEQYFGPGTRLTVT.

This clone was seen only a few times. The V gene is TRBV6-8, the J gene TRBJ2-7; either TRBD1 or TRBD2 may fit D (5 bases each). The V and J ends lost 5 bases and 6 bases respectively, with 23 bases between them. The CDR3 contains 16 residues. The germline gives CDR1 MNHGY, CDR2 SAAAGT. This CDR3 reads CASSPGPRVRVAEQYV. Written as DNA, the CDR3 is TGTGCCAGCAGTCCGGGACCCCGAGTACGGGTGGCCGAGCAGTACGTC.

The chain recombines TRBV14 with TRBJ2-5; a weak D match, TRBD1 (6 bases). This CDR3 is 16 amino acids long. V gave up 3 bases and J gave up 2 bases, with 16 bases separating them. Germline CDR1 and CDR2: SGHDN and FVKESK. CDR3 residues: CASSQNTGLRQETQYF. The CDR3 DNA is TGTGCCAGCAGCCAGAATACAGGGCTGAGACAAGAGACCCAGTACTTC.

The rearrangement links TRBV5-1 to TRBJ1-2; the D is unclear. The CDR3 runs 13 residues. The germline V and J ends were trimmed by 3 bases and 5 bases, with 11 bases remaining between them. The germline CDR1 and CDR2 sequences are SGHRS and YFSETQ. The DNA for the CDR3 is TGCGCCAGCAGCTCTACAGTCAATTATGGCTACACCTTC. It translates to CASSSTVNYGYTF.

The CDR3 loop reads CASSETGMPYEQYV. The DNA for the CDR3 is TGTGCCAGCAGTGAAACCGGGATGCCCTACGAGCAGTACGTC. The V gene is TRBV6-1, the J gene TRBJ2-7; weak D call: TRBD2 (5 bases). The CDR3 length is 14 residues. Germline CDR1 is MNHNS and CDR2 is SASEGT. Trimming took 2 bases from V and 2 from J, leaving 10 bases between them.

The V and J genes are TRBV5-6 and TRBJ1-1; D is unresolved. Germline loops: CDR1 SGHDT, CDR2 YYEEEE. The V end was cut by 0 bases, the J end by 6 bases, with 6 bases between. The CDR3 spans 12 residues. The CDR3 coding sequence is TGTGCCAGCAGCTTGGCTACGGCTGAAGCTTTCTTT. Protein product: CASSLATAEAFF.

This clone showed up just once. This chain joins TRBV7-9 and TRBJ1-3, with 8 positions matching TRBD1. The CDR3 extends over 15 amino acids. V shed 5 bases and J 4 bases; nucleotides not matched to a gene: 7. Germline CDR1 is SEHNR and CDR2 is FQNEAQ (reference sequence). Here the CDR3 reads CASSKGQAEGNTIYF. In DNA, the CDR3 is TGTGCCAGCAGCAAGGGACAGGCGGAGGGAAACACCATATATTTT.

This chain uses TRBV7-9 with TRBJ1-4; D remains ambiguous. V was clipped by 6 bases and J by 7 bases, with 15 bases between them. Germline lookup yields CDR1 SEHNR and CDR2 FQNEAQ (reference sequence). This CDR3 is 14 amino acids long. This CDR3 is CASSQRVEGEKLFF. CDR3 sequence (DNA): TGTGCCAGCAGTCAGAGGGTTGAGGGTGAAAAACTGTTTTTT. Full variable domain (rest looked up from reference TRBV7-9 and TRBJ1-4): DTGVSQNPRHKITKRGQNVTFRCDPISEHNRLYWYRQTLGQGPEFLTYFQNEAQLEKSRLLSDRFSAERPKGSFSTLEIQRTEQGDSAMYLCASSQRVEGEKLFFGSGTQLSVL.

This chain links TRBV5-6 with TRBJ2-3; D call uncertain. Trimming removed 4 bases at V and 2 bases at J, with 8 bases between. This CDR3 contains 13 residues. Per the germline V gene, CDR1 is SGHDT and CDR2 is YYEEEE. CDR3 bases: TGTGCCAGCAGCACGACCTACACAGATACGCAGTATTTT. Its protein is CASSTTYTDTQYF.

This clone was recorded once. The gene calls are TRBV18 and TRBJ2-1; D gene unclear. CDR3 length: 14 amino acids. The germline V and J ends were trimmed by 3 bases and 6 bases, with 12 bases remaining between them. Germline V CDR1 and CDR2: KGHSH, LQKENI. The CDR3 here is CASSPPSSGNEQFF. CDR3 in DNA: TGTGCCAGCTCACCCCCTAGTTCTGGCAATGAGCAGTTCTTC. The whole variable domain, filled in from reference TRBV18 and TRBJ2-1, reads NAGVMQNPRHLVRRRGQEARLRCSPMKGHSHVYWYRQLPEEGLKFMVYLQKENIIDESGMPKERFSAEFPKEGPSILRIQQVVRGDSAAYFCASSPPSSGNEQFFGPGTRLTVL.

The chain carries TRBV5-8 and TRBJ2-7; D gene uncertain. Trimming stripped 0 bases from V and 4 bases from J, with 8 bases between. This CDR3 is 13 amino acids long. Germline lookup yields CDR1 SGHTS and CDR2 YDEGEE. Written as DNA, the CDR3 is TGTGCCAGCAGCTTGGGAAGACTTTACGAGCAGTACGTC. Translation: CASSLGRLYEQYV.

This chain uses TRBV12-3 or TRBV12-4 with TRBJ2-7; possibly TRBD1 for D (6 bases). Trimming took 6 bases from V and 4 from J, leaving 10 bases between them. CDR3 size: 12 residues. CDR3 loop: CASSPRGYEQYF. As DNA, the CDR3 is TGTGCCAGCAGCCCCAGGGGATACGAGCAGTACTTC.

The chain combines TRBV7-2 with TRBJ1-4; a possible D gene is TRBD1 (5 bases). Trimming shortened V by 3 bases and J by 11 bases, and 13 bases separated the two germline ends. Germline V gives CDR1 SGHTA, CDR2 FQGNSA. The CDR3 is 13 residues long. CDR3 region: CASSLNSREKLFF. For the CDR3, the DNA is TGTGCCAGCAGCTTGAACTCCAGGGAGAAACTGTTTTTT.

J is TRBJ2-7 and V is TRBV6-5; 7 bases match TRBD1. With V trimmed by 6 bases and J by 6 bases, 8 bases remained unmatched. Germline V lookup: CDR1 MNHEY, CDR2 SVGAGI. This CDR3 has 13 residues. In DNA, the CDR3 is TGTGCCAGCAGCCTGACAGGGTTTTCCGAGCAGTACTTC. Translated, it gives CASSLTGFSEQYF.

The chain uses TRBV9 and TRBJ1-2; possibly TRBD1 for D (6 bases). This CDR3 comprises 13 residues. Germline CDR1 and CDR2: SGDLS and YYNGEE. Trimming stripped 9 bases from V and 8 bases from J, with 20 bases between. CDR3: CAILRGGRGGYTF. The CDR3 DNA follows: TGTGCCATCCTCCGAGGGGGGCGCGGCGGCTACACCTTC. The whole variable domain, remainder taken from reference TRBV9 and TRBJ1-2, is DSGVTQTPKHLITATGQRVTLRCSPRSGDLSVYWYQQSLDQGLQFLIQYYNGEERAKGNILERFSAQQFPDLHSELNLSSLELGDSALYFCAILRGGRGGYTFGSGTRLTVV.

The chain employs TRBV18 and TRBJ2-7; 10 nucleotides match TRBD1. The CDR3 is 14 amino acids. Germline V gives CDR1 KGHSH, CDR2 LQKENI. The V gene end was trimmed by 3 bases and the J gene end by 6 bases; junction bases not matched to a gene: 5. The CDR3 bases are TGTGCCAGCTCACCGTCGACAGGGGGCACCGAGCAGTACTTC. Translated: CASSPSTGGTEQYF.

The chain uses TRBV7-2 and TRBJ2-2; 12 bases are shared with TRBD2. This CDR3 has 15 amino acids. Germline-derived CDR1 and CDR2 are SGHTA and FQGNSA. With V trimmed by 3 bases and J by 7 bases, 3 bases remained unmatched. CDR3 nucleotides: TGTGCCAGCAGCTTCCTAGCGGGAGGGAGCGGGGAGCTGTTTTTT. Protein: CASSFLAGGSGELFF.

This chain joins TRBV6-5 and TRBJ2-1; possible D gene TRBD1, 5 bases. This CDR3 comprises 15 residues. Germline CDR1 MNHEY, CDR2 SVGAGI. V was clipped by 2 bases and J by 4 bases, with 12 bases between them. CDR3 sequence reads: CASSYRLTVYNEQFF. In DNA, the CDR3 is TGTGCCAGCAGTTACCGTTTGACAGTATACAATGAGCAGTTCTTC.

This clone was found once. The genes are TRBV27 and TRBJ2-1; 10 nucleotides agree with TRBD2. Trimming took 5 bases from V and 4 from J; bases not matched to a gene: 5. CDR3 size: 15 residues. Per the germline V gene, CDR1 is MNHEY and CDR2 is SMNVEV (reference sequence). CDR3 residues: CASSLAGVSYNEQFF. The CDR3 nucleotides are TGTGCCAGCAGTCTAGCGGGGGTTTCTTACAATGAGCAGTTCTTC.